The clone carrying this TCR beta chain was found many times. Its antigen remains unidentified. V was shortened by 2 bases and J by 6 bases, with 8 bases between the two germline ends. The CDR3 contains 13 residues. Germline V gives CDR1 SGHTA, CDR2 FQGTGA. Each CDR3 protein gets one entry after TCRdb re-called the reads with MiXCR. This table holds some 320,000 distinct CDR3 sequences, 25% to 35% found once. The record originates from a study of T cell repertoires in cytomegalovirus infection. V is TRBV7-3 and J is TRBJ2-1; a possible D gene is TRBD2 (5 bases). The TCR sequence derives from a human donor in good health (CMV status not recorded). Some clones in this sample may be carry-over from other donors' samples. The source was cultured PBMCs, collected from culture after CMV antigen stimulation. The CDR3 sequence: CASSLGLANEQFF. The CDR3 DNA follows: TGTGCCAGCAGCTTAGGGCTAGCCAATGAGCAGTTCTTC. The full variable domain, with the rest looked up from reference TRBV7-3 and TRBJ2-1, is GAGVSQTPSNKVTEKGKYVELRCDPISGHTALYWYRQSLGQGPEFLIYFQGTGAADDSGLPNDRFFAVRPEGSVSTLKIQRTERGDSAVYLCASSLGLANEQFFGPGTRLTVL.